Below, 2 T cell receptor beta chains from the same sample are listed, as sequenced in a study of blood T cell repertoires in COVID-19. Clones were read by immunoSEQ multiplex PCR, and TCRdb kept only the in-frame ones, dropping some. The table records 120,000 to 150,000 clones, roughly 85% of them present only once. Material for sequencing was peripheral blood. These receptors all come from a man in his sixties with acute or convalescent COVID-19.

The V and J genes are TRBV12-1 and TRBJ2-5; whether TRBD2, the table's D call, matches the DNA was not checked. TRBV12-1 is described as a pseudogene. The CDR3 has 15 residues. CDR3 bases: TGTGCCAGCAGCTTTTTTTTGCGGGTCCAAGAGACCCAGTACTTC. Protein: CASSFFLRVQETQYF.

This chain uses TRBV7-8 with TRBJ2-2; D gene unclear. The CDR3 contains 16 residues. The germline V gene has CDR1 SGHVS and CDR2 FQNEAQ. The V end was cut by 1 base, the J end by 1 base, with 10 bases between. This CDR3 is CASSLVASLNTGELFF. The CDR3 region has the DNA TGTGCCAGCAGCTTAGTCGCCAGTTTGAACACCGGGGAGCTGTTTTTT.